Described below is a single T cell receptor (beta chain) sequence and its context. Its antigen is as yet unknown. V lost 4 bases and J lost 1; bases outside the gene matches: 1. The V gene's germline CDR1 is SGHAT and CDR2 FQDESV (reference sequence). The CDR3 runs to 13 residues. The source of the sample is a study of shared clonotypes between healthy human individuals. Sorted-subset replicate PCRs used roughly 220 ng DNA, some 30,000 T cell genomes. The data were produced by immunoSEQ multiplex PCR, yet TCRdb's version contains in-frame clones alone and is incomplete. The repertoire holds about 1.5 million clones, approximately 97% seen once, with over 1% in the top ten. General observations from the study: Only blood was sampled; tissue repertoires likely differ. Compared with clonotypes that all four donors shared, non-shared clonotypes had lower generation probabilities.

Sample: naive CD4+ T cells sorted from blood. The subset: CD45RA+ positively selected. The chain is built from TRBV11-1 and TRBJ2-7, with 7 bases identical to TRBD1. This clonotype originated in a man aged 25-40 years in good health. For the CDR3, the DNA is TGTGCCAGCAGCTGGACAGGATCCTACGAGCAGTACTTC. As protein: CASSWTGSYEQYF.